The 14 T cell receptor beta chains given below trace back to one sample, sequenced in a study of vaccination effects on CD4 cells after COVID-19. Following culture for about ten days, CD4+ T cells were isolated. Their antigen targets remain unknown. Libraries were prepared by immunoSEQ multiplex PCR; TCRdb keeps only in-frame clonotypes and omits some of them. The profile shows approximately 40,000 clones, 82% of them singletons. The source material was CD4+ T cells from PBMCs cultured without peptide, sampled before COVID-19 vaccination. Every receptor here comes from a human donor who received a COVID-19 vaccine.

The gene calls are TRBV18 and TRBJ2-3; 13 positions match TRBD2. This CDR3 is built from 15 residues. The germline CDR1 and CDR2 sequences are KGHSH and LQKENI. Trimming cost V 4 bases and J 5 bases; bases outside gene matches: 3. The CDR3 DNA is TGTGCCAGCTCACGAGGACTAGCGGGGGAAGATACGCAGTATTTT. It encodes CASSRGLAGEDTQYF.

This CDR3 is CASSYSAYTEAFF. CDR3 nucleotide sequence: TGTGCCAGCAGTTACTCGGCGTACACTGAAGCTTTCTTT. The rearrangement links TRBV6-2 or TRBV6-3 to TRBJ1-1; D is unresolved. CDR3 length: 13 amino acids. CDR1 and CDR2 from the germline V gene are MNHEY and SVGEGT. Trimming pared 0 bases from V and 3 bases from J, leaving 5 bases between.

V usage is TRBV18 and J usage is TRBJ1-1; maybe TRBD1 (5 bases). V lost 4 bases to trimming and J lost 1 base, with 10 bases between them. The CDR3 contains 14 residues. CDR1 is KGHSH and CDR2 is LQKENI in the germline V gene. The CDR3, as DNA: TGTGCCAGCTCACTAAACGGGGCGAACACTGAAGCTTTCTTT. The encoded protein is CASSLNGANTEAFF.

The genes are TRBV2 and TRBJ2-3; weak D call: TRBD2 (7 bases). Trimming pared 3 bases from V and 5 bases from J, leaving 18 bases between. This CDR3 has 16 residues. The germline CDR1 and CDR2 sequences are SNHLY and FYNNEI. The CDR3 sequence is CASSDWPGGAGDTQYF. As DNA, the CDR3 is TGTGCCAGCAGTGACTGGCCGGGGGGCGCGGGAGATACGCAGTATTTT.

This chain connects TRBV28 to TRBJ1-1; 7 bases line up with TRBD1. Unmatched junction bases numbered 12, after V lost 3 bases and J lost 5 bases. The CDR3 has 16 residues. Per germline, CDR1 MDHEN and CDR2 SYDVKM. CDR3 loop: CASSLLAGGQLTEAFF. The CDR3 DNA follows: TGTGCCAGCAGTTTGTTGGCGGGGGGACAGCTTACTGAAGCTTTCTTT. The full variable domain, its missing parts supplied by reference TRBV28 and TRBJ1-1, is DVKVTQSSRYLVKRTGEKVFLECVQDMDHENMFWYRQDPGLGLRLIYFSYDVKMKEKGDIPEGYSVSREKKERFSLILESASTNQTSMYLCASSLLAGGQLTEAFFGQGTRLTVV.

This chain links TRBV7-2 with TRBJ1-5; D is ambiguous. The CDR3 length is 14 residues. Germline loops: CDR1 SGHTA, CDR2 FQGNSA. The V end was cut by 2 bases, the J end by 2 bases, with 7 bases between. CDR3 sequence (DNA): TGTGCCAGCAGCTTAATGGTTGGCAATCAGCCCCAGCATTTT. Its translation: CASSLMVGNQPQHF.

The chain joins TRBV9 to TRBJ1-3, with D unclear. V shed 4 bases and J shed 2 bases, with 10 bases lying between them. Germline V gives CDR1 SGDLS, CDR2 YYNGEE. This CDR3 has 14 amino acids. In nucleotides, the CDR3 is TGTGCCAGCAGCCAATCCCGTACTGGAAACACCATATATTTT. This sequence encodes CASSQSRTGNTIYF.

This chain joins TRBV6-2 or TRBV6-3 and TRBJ1-4; no reliable D call. Germline-derived CDR1 and CDR2 are MNHEY and SVGEGT. Trimming pared 6 bases from V and 5 bases from J, leaving 22 bases between. This CDR3 is built from 17 residues. CDR3 in amino acids: CASSPRVFTMKNEKLFF. CDR3 DNA sequence: TGTGCCAGCAGCCCTCGGGTCTTTACAATGAAAAATGAAAAACTGTTTTTT.

V is TRBV24-1 and J is TRBJ2-6, with 11 bases that match TRBD1. V lost 7 bases to trimming and J lost 4 bases; unmatched junction nucleotides: 26. Germline assignment: CDR1 KGHDR and CDR2 SFDVKD. This CDR3 region has 23 residues. The CDR3 region has the DNA TGTGCCACCAGACGGACAGGGACAGGGGGAGGGCTAGCGGGGCTAGAAGGGGCCAACGTCCTGACTTTC. This encodes CATRRTGTGGGLAGLEGANVLTF.

The V and J genes are TRBV6-5 and TRBJ1-5; 8 bases map to TRBD1. Germline V CDR1 and CDR2: MNHEY, SVGAGI. Trimming took 7 bases from V and 7 from J; bases not matched to a gene: 9. CDR3 size: 14 residues. The CDR3 loop reads CASKPDRGGQPQHF. In DNA, the CDR3 is TGTGCCAGCAAACCCGACAGGGGTGGACAGCCCCAGCATTTT.

The V call is TRBV6-5, the J call TRBJ1-1; TRBD1 matches at 8 bases. Losses at the gene ends were 6 bases for V and 1 base for J; bases not matched to a gene: 4. CDR1 MNHEY and CDR2 SVGAGI come from the germline V gene. The CDR3 loop spans 14 amino acids. CDR3 nucleotide sequence: TGTGCCAGCAGCCCCGGGACAGGGAACACTGAAGCTTTCTTT. Its protein is CASSPGTGNTEAFF.

This sequence joins TRBV6-5 and TRBJ2-1, with TRBD1 identical over 8 bases. The ends lost 6 bases at V and 15 bases at J; junction bases unmatched: 10. Germline loops: CDR1 MNHEY, CDR2 SVGAGI. The CDR3 contains 12 residues. CDR3 nucleotides: TGTGCCAGCAGCCTTTTCCAGGGGGCTCTGTTCTTC. Amino acids: CASSLFQGALFF.

This chain links TRBV11-3 with TRBJ2-2; 11 nucleotides match TRBD2. Germline values: CDR1 SGHNT, CDR2 YENEEA. J gave up 4 bases and V 5 bases, and 6 bases lay outside the gene matches. The CDR3 covers 16 residues. For the CDR3, the DNA is TGTGCCAGCAGCCCGAATAGCGGGGGGGCCACCGGGGAGCTGTTTTTT. Translation: CASSPNSGGATGELFF.

The chain combines TRBV11-2 with TRBJ1-5; no definite D call. Germline CDR1 is SGHAT and CDR2 is FQNNGV. This CDR3 comprises 13 residues. V gave up 8 bases and J gave up 3 bases, with 11 bases separating them. The CDR3 spells CASARSDNQPQHF. The CDR3 nucleotides read TGTGCCAGCGCCCGTTCTGACAATCAGCCCCAGCATTTT.